The clone carrying this TCR beta chain was observed a handful of times. The antigen is undetermined. TCR beta CDR3 regions were amplified from RNA. A set of HTBI primers served as the primers for a first-round RT-PCR of the TCR CDR3. TCRdb analysed the multiplex PCR reads with MiXCR anew, one entry per CDR3 protein. The sample contains about 370,000 distinct CDR3 sequences, 13% to 15% of which appear only once. Germline V gene data show CDR1 as SGHTA and CDR2 as FQGNSA. The CDR3 consists of 16 residues. J was trimmed by 2 bases and V by 6 bases; bases with no gene match: 5. This sample is part of a study of T cells in Graves' hyperthyroidism and ophthalmopathy. The study, taken as a whole, reports: Onset of ophthalmopathy came a median 6.5 months after the model predicted it.

The chain joins TRBV7-2 to TRBJ2-1, with 12 nucleotides matching TRBD2. Sequenced sample: blood. The sequence was collected from a woman aged 60-75 years with Graves' ophthalmopathy. The CDR3 sequence: CASRDRTSGTYNEQFF. The CDR3 bases are TGTGCCAGCAGGGACCGGACTAGCGGGACCTACAATGAGCAGTTCTTC.